The TCR beta chain described here comes from a study of blood T cells in healthy people across ages. Study results and limitations: Higher diversity and more naive CD4+ cells were features of long-lived donors, compared to aged donors. A conclusive naive versus antigen-experienced comparison was prevented by the unsorted PBMCs. Observed TCR beta diversity showed a strong correlation with the percentage of naive T cells as measured by flow cytometry.

Combining a sample-barcoded 5' primer with a J-beta primer mix, a second PCR ran for 7 to 11 cycles. Using its own MiXCR run on the 5' RACE reads, TCRdb lists one record per CDR3 protein. The table lists some 1.4 million distinct CDR3 sequences, 35% to 45% of them singletons. Healthy Caucasian individuals from Russia aged about 6 to 95 were enrolled as donors. Note on this clonotype: Its antigen remains unknown.

The specimen was blood. This receptor was obtained from a woman aged 18-29 years in good health.

The CDR3 loop is CASSPPGGGTQYF. CDR3 in DNA: TGTGCCAGCTCACCCCCAGGCGGGGGTACGCAGTATTTT. The chain carries TRBV18 and TRBJ2-3; the match to TRBD2 covers 7 bases. V dropped 3 bases and J dropped 8; count of bases not matched to a gene: 5. Germline V gene sequence: CDR1 KGHSH, CDR2 LQKENI. The CDR3 covers 13 residues.